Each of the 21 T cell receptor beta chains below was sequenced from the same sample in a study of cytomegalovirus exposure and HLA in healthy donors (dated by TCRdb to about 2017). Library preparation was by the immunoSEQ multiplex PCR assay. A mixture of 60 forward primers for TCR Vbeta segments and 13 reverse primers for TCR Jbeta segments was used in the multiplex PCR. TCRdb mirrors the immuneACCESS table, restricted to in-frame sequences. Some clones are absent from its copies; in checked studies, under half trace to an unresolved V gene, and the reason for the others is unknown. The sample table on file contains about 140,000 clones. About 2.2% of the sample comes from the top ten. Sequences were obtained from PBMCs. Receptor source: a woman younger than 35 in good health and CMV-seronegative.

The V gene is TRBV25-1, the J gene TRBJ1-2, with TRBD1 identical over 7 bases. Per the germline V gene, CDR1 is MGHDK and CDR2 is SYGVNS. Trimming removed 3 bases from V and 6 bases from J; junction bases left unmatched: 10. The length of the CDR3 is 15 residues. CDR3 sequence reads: CASSDPAGGGDGYTF. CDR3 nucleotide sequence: TGTGCCAGCAGTGACCCTGCCGGAGGGGGCGATGGCTACACCTTC.

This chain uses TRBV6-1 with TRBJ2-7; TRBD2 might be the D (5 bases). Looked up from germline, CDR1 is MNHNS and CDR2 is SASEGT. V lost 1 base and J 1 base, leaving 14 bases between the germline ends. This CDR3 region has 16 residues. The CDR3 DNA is TGTGCCAGCAGTGAAGAAGGCACTGAGGGTTCCTACGAGCAGTACGTC. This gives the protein CASSEEGTEGSYEQYV.

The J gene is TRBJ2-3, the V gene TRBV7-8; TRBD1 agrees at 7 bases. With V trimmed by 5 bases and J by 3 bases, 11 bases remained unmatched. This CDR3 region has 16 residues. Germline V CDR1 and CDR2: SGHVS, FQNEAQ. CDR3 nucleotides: TGTGCCAGCAGCCCCCCCTCGTTACAGGGGACAGATACGCAGTATTTT. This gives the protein CASSPPSLQGTDTQYF.

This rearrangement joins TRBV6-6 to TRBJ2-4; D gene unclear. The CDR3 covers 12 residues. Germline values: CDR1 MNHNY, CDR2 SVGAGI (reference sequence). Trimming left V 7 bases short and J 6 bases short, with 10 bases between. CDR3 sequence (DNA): TGTGCCAGCAATCCTGAGTCAAACATTCAGTACTTC. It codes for CASNPESNIQYF.

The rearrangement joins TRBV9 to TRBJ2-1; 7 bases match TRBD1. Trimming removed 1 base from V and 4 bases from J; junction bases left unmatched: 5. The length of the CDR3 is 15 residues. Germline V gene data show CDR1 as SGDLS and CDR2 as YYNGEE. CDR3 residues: CASSVMTGSYNEQFF. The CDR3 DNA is TGTGCCAGCAGCGTAATGACAGGGTCGTACAATGAGCAGTTCTTC.

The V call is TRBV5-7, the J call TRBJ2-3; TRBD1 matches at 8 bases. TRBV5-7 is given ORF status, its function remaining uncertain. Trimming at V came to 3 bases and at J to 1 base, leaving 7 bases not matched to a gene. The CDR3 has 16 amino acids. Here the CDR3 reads CASSSVEDRGTDTQYF. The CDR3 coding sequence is TGTGCCAGCAGCTCGGTCGAGGACAGGGGCACAGATACGCAGTATTTT.

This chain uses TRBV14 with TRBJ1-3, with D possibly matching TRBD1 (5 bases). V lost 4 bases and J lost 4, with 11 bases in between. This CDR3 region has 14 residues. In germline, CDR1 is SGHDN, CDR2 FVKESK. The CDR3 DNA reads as TGTGCCAGCAGCCCCTCTCCAGGGGGAAACACCATATATTTT. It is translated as CASSPSPGGNTIYF.

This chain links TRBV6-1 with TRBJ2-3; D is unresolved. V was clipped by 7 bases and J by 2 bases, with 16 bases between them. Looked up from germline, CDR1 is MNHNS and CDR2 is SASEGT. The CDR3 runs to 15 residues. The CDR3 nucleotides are TGTGCCAGCACCTCCGAGAGGAGCCTCACAGATACGCAGTATTTT. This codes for CASTSERSLTDTQYF.

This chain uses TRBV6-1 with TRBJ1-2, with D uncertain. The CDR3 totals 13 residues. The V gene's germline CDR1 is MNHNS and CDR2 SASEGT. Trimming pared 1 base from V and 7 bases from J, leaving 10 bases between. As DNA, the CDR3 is TGTGCCAGCAGTGAAGTCATTCGCGGTGGCTACACCTTC. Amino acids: CASSEVIRGGYTF.

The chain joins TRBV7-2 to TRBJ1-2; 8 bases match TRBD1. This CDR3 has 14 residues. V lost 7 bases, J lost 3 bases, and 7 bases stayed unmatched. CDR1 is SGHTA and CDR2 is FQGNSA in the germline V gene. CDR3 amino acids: CASTLDRDHYGYTF. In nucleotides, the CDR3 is TGTGCCAGCACCTTGGACAGGGATCACTATGGCTACACCTTC. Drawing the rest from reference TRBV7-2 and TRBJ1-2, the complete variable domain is GAGVSQSPSNKVTEKGKDVELRCDPISGHTALYWYRQSLGQGLEFLIYFQGNSAPDKSGLPSDRFSAERTGGSVSTLTIQRTQQEDSAVYLCASTLDRDHYGYTFGSGTRLTVV.

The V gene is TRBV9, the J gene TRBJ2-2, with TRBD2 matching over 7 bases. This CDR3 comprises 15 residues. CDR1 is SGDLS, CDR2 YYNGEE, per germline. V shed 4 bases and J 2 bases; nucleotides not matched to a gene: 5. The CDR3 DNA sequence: TGTGCCAGCAGCTCCGGGACTACTAACACCGGGGAGCTGTTTTTT. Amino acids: CASSSGTTNTGELFF.

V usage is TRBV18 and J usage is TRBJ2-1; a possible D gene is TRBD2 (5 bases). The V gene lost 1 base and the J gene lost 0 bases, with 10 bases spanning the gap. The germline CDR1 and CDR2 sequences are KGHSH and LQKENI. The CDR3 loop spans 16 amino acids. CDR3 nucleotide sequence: TGTGCCAGCTCACCACGCGGGTCGAGCTCCTACAATGAGCAGTTCTTC. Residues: CASSPRGSSSYNEQFF.

Here the CDR3 DNA reads TGTGCCAGCAGCTTAAGCTATGAGGGCCCGCGCGACTACGAGCAGTACTTC. This encodes CASSLSYEGPRDYEQYF. The chain uses TRBV11-2 and TRBJ2-7; D is possibly TRBD2 (5 bases). V was trimmed by 2 bases and J by 3 bases, leaving 20 bases between them. The CDR3 has 17 residues. CDR1 and CDR2 from the germline V gene are SGHAT and FQNNGV.

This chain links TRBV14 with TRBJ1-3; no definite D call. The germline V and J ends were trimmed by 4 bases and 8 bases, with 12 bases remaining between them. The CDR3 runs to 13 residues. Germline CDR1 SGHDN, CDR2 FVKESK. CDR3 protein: CASSPRTGDTIYF. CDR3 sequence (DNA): TGTGCCAGCAGCCCGAGGACGGGAGACACCATATATTTT. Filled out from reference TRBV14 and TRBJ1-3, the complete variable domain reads EAGVTQFPSHSVIEKGQTVTLRCDPISGHDNLYWYRRVMGKEIKFLLHFVKESKQDESGMPNNRFLAERTGGTYSTLKVQPAELEDSGVYFCASSPRTGDTIYFGEGSWLTVV.

CDR3 in DNA: TGTGCCAGCAGCCCTGAAACAGGGCCTCCCTACTATGGCTACACCTTC. Translating gives CASSPETGPPYYGYTF. The chain joins TRBV5-4 to TRBJ1-2, with D possibly TRBD1 on 6 matching bases. The germline V and J ends were trimmed by 4 bases and 3 bases, with 19 bases remaining between them. The CDR3 contains 16 residues. In germline, CDR1 is SGHNT, CDR2 YYREEE (reference sequence).

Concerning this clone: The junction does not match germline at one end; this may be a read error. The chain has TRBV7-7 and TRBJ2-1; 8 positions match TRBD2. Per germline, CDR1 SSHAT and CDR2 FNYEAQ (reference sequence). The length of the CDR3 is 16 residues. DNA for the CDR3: TGTGCTAGCAGCCTGAGCGGGAGAACTAACGGGGATGAGCAGTTCTTC. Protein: CASSLSGRTNGDEQFF.

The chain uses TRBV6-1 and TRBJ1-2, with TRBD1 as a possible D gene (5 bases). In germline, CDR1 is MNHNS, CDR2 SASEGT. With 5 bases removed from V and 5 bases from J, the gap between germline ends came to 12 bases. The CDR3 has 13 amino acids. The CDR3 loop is CASSPLDKYGYTF. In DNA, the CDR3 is TGTGCCAGCAGTCCTCTGGACAAGTATGGCTACACCTTC.

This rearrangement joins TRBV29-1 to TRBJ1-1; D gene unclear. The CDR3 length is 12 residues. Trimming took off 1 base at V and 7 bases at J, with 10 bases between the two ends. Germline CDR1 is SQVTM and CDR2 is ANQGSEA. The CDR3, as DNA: TGCAGCGTTGAAGCACTGAAAGATGAAGCTTTCTTT. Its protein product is CSVEALKDEAFF.

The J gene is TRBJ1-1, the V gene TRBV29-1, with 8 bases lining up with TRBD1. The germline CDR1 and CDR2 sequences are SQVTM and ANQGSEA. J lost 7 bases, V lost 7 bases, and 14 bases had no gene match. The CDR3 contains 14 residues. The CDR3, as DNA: TGCAGCGCCTTTTTGGCCTACAGGGGGAATGAAGCTTTCTTT. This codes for CSAFLAYRGNEAFF.

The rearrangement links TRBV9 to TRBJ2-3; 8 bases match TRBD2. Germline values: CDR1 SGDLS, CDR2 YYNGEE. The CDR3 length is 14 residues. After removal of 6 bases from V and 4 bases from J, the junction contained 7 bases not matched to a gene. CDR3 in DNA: TGTGCCAGCAATTCAGCGGGAGTCTCAGATACGCAGTATTTT. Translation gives CASNSAGVSDTQYF.

The CDR3 DNA reads TGTGCCAGTAGTATAATGGGACAGGGGGACTCTGGAAACACCATATATTTT. Translated, it gives CASSIMGQGDSGNTIYF. V is TRBV19 and J is TRBJ1-3; the match to TRBD1 covers 11 bases. The germline V gene encodes CDR1 LNHDA and CDR2 SQIVND (reference sequence). The CDR3 totals 17 residues. Unmatched junction bases numbered 3, after V lost 2 bases and J lost 0 bases. Supplemented by reference TRBV19 and TRBJ1-3, the full variable domain reads DGGITQSPKYLFRKEGQNVTLSCEQNLNHDAMYWYRQDPGQGLRLIYYSQIVNDFQKGDIAEGYSVSREKKESFPLTVTSAQKNPTAFYLCASSIMGQGDSGNTIYFGEGSWLTVV.